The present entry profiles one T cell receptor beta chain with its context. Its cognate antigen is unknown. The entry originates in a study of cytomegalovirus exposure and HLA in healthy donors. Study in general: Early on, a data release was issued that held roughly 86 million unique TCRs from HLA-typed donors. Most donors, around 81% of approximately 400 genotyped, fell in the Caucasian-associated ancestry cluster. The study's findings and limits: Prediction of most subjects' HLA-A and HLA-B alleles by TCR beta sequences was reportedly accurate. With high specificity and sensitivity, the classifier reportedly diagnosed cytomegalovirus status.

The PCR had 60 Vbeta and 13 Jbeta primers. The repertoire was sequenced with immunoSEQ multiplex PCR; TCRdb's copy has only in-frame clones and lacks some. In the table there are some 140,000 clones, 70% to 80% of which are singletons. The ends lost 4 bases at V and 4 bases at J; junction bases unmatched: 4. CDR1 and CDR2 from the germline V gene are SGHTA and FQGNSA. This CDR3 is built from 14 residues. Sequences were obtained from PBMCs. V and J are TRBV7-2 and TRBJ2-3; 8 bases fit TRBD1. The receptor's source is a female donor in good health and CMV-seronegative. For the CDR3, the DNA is TGTGCCAGCAGCTCGGACAGGGTCGCAGATACGCAGTATTTT. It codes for CASSSDRVADTQYF. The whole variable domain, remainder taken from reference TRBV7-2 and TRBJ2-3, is GAGVSQSPSNKVTEKGKDVELRCDPISGHTALYWYRQSLGQGLEFLIYFQGNSAPDKSGLPSDRFSAERTGGSVSTLTIQRTQQEDSAVYLCASSSDRVADTQYFGPGTRLTVL.